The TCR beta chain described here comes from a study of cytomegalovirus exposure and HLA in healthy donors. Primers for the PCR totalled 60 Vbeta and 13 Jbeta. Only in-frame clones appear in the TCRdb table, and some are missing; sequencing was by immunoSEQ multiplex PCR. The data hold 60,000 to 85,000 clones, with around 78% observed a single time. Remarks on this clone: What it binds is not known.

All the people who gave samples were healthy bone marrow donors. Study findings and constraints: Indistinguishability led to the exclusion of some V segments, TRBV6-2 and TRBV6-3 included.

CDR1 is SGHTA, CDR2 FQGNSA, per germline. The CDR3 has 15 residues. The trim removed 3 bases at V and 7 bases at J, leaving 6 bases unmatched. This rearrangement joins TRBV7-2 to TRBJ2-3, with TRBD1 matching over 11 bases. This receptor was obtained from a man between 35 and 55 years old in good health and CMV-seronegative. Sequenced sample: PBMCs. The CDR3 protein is CASSFGRTGGYTQYF. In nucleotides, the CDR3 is TGTGCCAGCAGCTTCGGGCGGACAGGGGGCTATACGCAGTATTTT.